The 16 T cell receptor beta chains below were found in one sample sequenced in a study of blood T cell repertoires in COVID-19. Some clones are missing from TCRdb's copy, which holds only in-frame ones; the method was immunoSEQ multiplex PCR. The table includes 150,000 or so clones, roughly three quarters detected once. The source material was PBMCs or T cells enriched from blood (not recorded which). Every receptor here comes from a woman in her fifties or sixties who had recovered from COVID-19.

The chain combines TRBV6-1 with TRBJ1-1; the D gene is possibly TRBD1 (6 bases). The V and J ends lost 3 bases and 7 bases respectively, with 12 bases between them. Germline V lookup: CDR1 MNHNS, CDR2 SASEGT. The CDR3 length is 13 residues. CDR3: CASSDRGGVEAFF. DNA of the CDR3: TGTGCCAGCAGTGATCGGGGGGGCGTTGAAGCTTTCTTT.

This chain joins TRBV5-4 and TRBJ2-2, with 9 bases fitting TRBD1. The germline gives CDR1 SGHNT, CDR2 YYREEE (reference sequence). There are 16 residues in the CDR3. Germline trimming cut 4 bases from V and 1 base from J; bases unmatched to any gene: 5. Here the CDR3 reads CASSQMDRGNTGELFF. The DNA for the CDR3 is TGTGCCAGCAGCCAGATGGACAGGGGGAACACCGGGGAGCTGTTTTTT.

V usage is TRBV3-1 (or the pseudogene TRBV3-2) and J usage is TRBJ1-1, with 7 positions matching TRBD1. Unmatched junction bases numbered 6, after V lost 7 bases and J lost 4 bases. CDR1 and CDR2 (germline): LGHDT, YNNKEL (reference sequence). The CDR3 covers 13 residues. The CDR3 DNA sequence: TGTGCCAGCACCCGGACAGGACGCACTGAAGCTTTCTTT. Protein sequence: CASTRTGRTEAFF.

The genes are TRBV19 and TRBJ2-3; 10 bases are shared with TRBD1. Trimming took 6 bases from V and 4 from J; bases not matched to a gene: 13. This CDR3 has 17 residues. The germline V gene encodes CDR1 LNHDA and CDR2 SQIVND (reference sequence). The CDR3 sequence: CASSDLGTGDPADTQYF. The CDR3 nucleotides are TGTGCCAGTAGCGACCTCGGGACAGGGGACCCGGCAGATACGCAGTATTTT.

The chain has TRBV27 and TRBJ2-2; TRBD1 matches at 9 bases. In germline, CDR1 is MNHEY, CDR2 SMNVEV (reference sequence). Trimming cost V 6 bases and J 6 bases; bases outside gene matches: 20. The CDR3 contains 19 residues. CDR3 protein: CASSRTFSMDRGFPGELFF. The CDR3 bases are TGTGCCAGCAGCCGTACCTTTAGTATGGACAGGGGATTTCCCGGGGAGCTGTTTTTT.

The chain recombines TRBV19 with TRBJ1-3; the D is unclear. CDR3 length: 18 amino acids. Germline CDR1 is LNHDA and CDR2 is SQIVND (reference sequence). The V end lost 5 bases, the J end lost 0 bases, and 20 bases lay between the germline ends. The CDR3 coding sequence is TGTGCCAGTAGTCGGCCCGGGTCAGCCATCTTCTCTGGAAACACCATATATTTT. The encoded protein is CASSRPGSAIFSGNTIYF. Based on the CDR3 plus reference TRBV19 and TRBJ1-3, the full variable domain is DGGITQSPKYLFRKEGQNVTLSCEQNLNHDAMYWYRQDPGQGLRLIYYSQIVNDFQKGDIAEGYSVSREKKESFPLTVTSAQKNPTAFYLCASSRPGSAIFSGNTIYFGEGSWLTVV.

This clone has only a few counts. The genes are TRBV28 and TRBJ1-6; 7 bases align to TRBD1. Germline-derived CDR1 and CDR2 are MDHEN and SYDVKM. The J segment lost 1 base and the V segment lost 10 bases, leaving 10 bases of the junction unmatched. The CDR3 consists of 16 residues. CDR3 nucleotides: TGTGCCACCCACACAGGGGTTCGGTCCTATAATTCACCCCTCCACTTT. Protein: CATHTGVRSYNSPLHF. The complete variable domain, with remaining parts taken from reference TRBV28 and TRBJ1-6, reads DVKVTQSSRYLVKRTGEKVFLECVQDMDHENMFWYRQDPGLGLRLIYFSYDVKMKEKGDIPEGYSVSREKKERFSLILESASTNQTSMYLCATHTGVRSYNSPLHFGNGTRLTVT.

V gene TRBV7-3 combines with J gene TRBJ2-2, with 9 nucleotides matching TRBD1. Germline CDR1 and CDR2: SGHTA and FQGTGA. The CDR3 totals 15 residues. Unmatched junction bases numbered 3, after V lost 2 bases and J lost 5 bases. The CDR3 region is CASSLGTGRTGELFF. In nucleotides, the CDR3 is TGTGCCAGCAGCTTAGGGACAGGGAGGACCGGGGAGCTGTTTTTT.

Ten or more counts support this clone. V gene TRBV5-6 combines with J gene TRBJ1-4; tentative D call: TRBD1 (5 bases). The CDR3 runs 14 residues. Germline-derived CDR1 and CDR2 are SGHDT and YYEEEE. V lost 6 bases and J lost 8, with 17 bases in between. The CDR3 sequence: CASTRWGVGEKLFF. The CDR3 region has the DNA TGTGCCAGCACCCGGTGGGGGGTAGGGGAAAAACTGTTTTTT.

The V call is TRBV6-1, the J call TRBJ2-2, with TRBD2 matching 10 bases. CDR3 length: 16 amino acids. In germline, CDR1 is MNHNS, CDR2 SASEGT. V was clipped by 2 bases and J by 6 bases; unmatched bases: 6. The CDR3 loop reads CASSEHSGGAPGELFF. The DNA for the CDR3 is TGTGCCAGCAGTGAACACAGCGGGGGGGCCCCCGGGGAGCTGTTTTTT.

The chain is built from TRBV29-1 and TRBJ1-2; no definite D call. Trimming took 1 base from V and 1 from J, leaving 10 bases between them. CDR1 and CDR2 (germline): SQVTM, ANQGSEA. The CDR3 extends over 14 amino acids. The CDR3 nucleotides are TGCAGCGTTGAAGGATCCGGGAGTAACTATGGCTACACCTTC. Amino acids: CSVEGSGSNYGYTF.

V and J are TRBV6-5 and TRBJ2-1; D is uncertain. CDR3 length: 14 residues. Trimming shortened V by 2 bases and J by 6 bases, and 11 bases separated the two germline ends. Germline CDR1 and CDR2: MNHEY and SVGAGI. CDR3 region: CASSYPAPSNEQFF. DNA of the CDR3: TGTGCCAGCAGTTACCCTGCTCCTAGCAATGAGCAGTTCTTC.

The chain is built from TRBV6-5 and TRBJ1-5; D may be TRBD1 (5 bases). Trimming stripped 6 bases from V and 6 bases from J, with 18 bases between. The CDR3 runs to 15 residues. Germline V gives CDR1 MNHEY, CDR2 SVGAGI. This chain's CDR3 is CASRLGRGERQPQHF. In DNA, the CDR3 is TGTGCCAGCAGATTAGGTCGGGGGGAGCGTCAGCCCCAGCATTTT.

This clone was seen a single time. The CDR3: CASRGGFAGELFF. The CDR3 DNA is TGTGCCAGCAGGGGGGGATTCGCCGGGGAGCTGTTTTTT. The chain uses TRBV7-8 and TRBJ2-2; possible D gene TRBD2, 6 bases. V was trimmed by 6 bases and J by 6 bases, leaving 11 bases between them. The CDR3 runs to 13 residues. CDR1 and CDR2 from the germline V gene are SGHVS and FQNEAQ.

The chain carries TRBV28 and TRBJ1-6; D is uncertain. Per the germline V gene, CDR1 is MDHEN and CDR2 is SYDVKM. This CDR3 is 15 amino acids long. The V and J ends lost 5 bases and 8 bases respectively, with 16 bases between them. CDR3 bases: TGTGCCAGCAGTGGAGAGGTCAGTATGGATTCACCCCTCCACTTT. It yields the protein CASSGEVSMDSPLHF.

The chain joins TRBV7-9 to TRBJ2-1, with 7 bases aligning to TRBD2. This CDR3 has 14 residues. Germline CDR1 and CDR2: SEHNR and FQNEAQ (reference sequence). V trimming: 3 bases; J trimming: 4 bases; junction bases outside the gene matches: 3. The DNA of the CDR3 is TGTGCCAGCAGCTTGCGGGGGAGATACAATGAGCAGTTCTTC. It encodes CASSLRGRYNEQFF.